A single sample gave rise to the 8 T cell receptor beta chains below, sequenced in a study of OX40 agonist ivuxolimab in advanced cancers. Clones were read by immunoSEQ multiplex PCR, and TCRdb kept only the in-frame ones, dropping some. The data hold around 69,000 clones, with around 89% observed a single time. The sequencing used CD4+ or CD8+ T cells sorted from blood, collected in a trial of the OX40 agonist ivuxolimab. Receptors were obtained from an adult with an advanced solid tumor such as melanoma, head and neck, liver or kidney cancer.

The rearrangement links TRBV4-2 to TRBJ1-2, with 12 positions matching TRBD1. This CDR3 is 16 amino acids long. Germline loops: CDR1 LGHNA, CDR2 YNFKEQ. J lost 5 bases, V lost 1 base, and 5 bases had no gene match. CDR3 sequence: CASSQVGTGGHYGYTF. The CDR3 region has the DNA TGTGCCAGCAGCCAAGTCGGGACAGGGGGCCATTATGGCTACACCTTC.

The CDR3: CASSSGQGARDTQYF. The CDR3 nucleotides read TGTGCCAGCAGCTCCGGACAGGGGGCAAGGGATACGCAGTATTTT. V is TRBV7-9 and J is TRBJ2-3; 11 positions match TRBD1. The J segment lost 6 bases and the V segment lost 4 bases, leaving 6 bases of the junction unmatched. Germline V gene sequence: CDR1 SEHNR, CDR2 FQNEAQ (reference sequence). The CDR3 runs 15 residues.

In DNA, the CDR3 is TGTGCCAGCAGCCAAGAGGGGAGAGGATCCATTACCGACTATGGCTACACCTTC. This codes for CASSQEGRGSITDYGYTF. The chain uses TRBV4-2 and TRBJ1-2; D is unclear. CDR1 LGHNA and CDR2 YNFKEQ come from the germline V gene. The CDR3 spans 18 residues. Trimming removed 0 bases at V and 3 bases at J, with 20 bases between.

Only one count was recorded for this clone. This rearrangement joins TRBV27 to TRBJ1-3; D gene unclear. The CDR3 covers 14 residues. The ends were cut back, 3 bases at V and 1 base at J, with 7 bases in the middle. CDR1 and CDR2 from the germline V gene are MNHEY and SMNVEV (reference sequence). In DNA, the CDR3 is TGTGCCAGCAGTTTGGCCAGTTCTGGAAACACCATATATTTT. Its translation: CASSLASSGNTIYF.

This clone was counted only a few times. The chain has TRBV4-3 and TRBJ2-4; D not resolved. The CDR3 length is 14 residues. CDR1 and CDR2 (germline): LGHNA, YSLEER. Trimming cost V 0 bases and J 6 bases, with 9 bases left between them. The CDR3 region has the DNA TGCGCCAGCAGCCAAGATTCCATAGGAAACATTCAGTACTTC. It translates to CASSQDSIGNIQYF.

V usage is TRBV6-4 and J usage is TRBJ2-1; D call uncertain. The CDR3 is made up of 16 amino acids. V was cut by 3 bases and J by 8 bases, with 20 bases left in between. Germline V gene data show CDR1 as MRHNA and CDR2 as SNTAGT. CDR3 in amino acids: CASSETAAKGAHEQFF. CDR3 coding DNA: TGTGCCAGCAGTGAAACCGCAGCCAAAGGAGCTCATGAGCAGTTCTTC.

The rearrangement joins TRBV4-3 to TRBJ2-2; D unresolved. V shed 0 bases and J shed 8 bases, with 16 bases lying between them. Germline values: CDR1 LGHNA, CDR2 YSLEER. This CDR3 region has 16 residues. The chain's CDR3 is CASSQDGMGYSGELFF. The CDR3, as DNA: TGCGCCAGCAGCCAAGATGGAATGGGGTATTCGGGGGAGCTGTTTTTT.

The chain's CDR3 is CASSQVTGLGTEAFF. Written as DNA, the CDR3 is TGCGCCAGCAGCCAAGTTACGGGTCTGGGGACTGAAGCTTTCTTT. This chain links TRBV4-1 with TRBJ1-1; no firm D call. Trimming took off 1 base at V and 5 bases at J, with 14 bases between the two ends. CDR1 and CDR2 (germline): MGHRA, YSYEKL. This CDR3 contains 15 residues.